Sequencing of this TCR beta chain was carried out in a study of T cell repertoires in cytomegalovirus infection. The overall study: Shared public TCR beta signatures pointed to both CMV infection and a matching HLA type. Broader study findings: CMV carriers having the relevant HLA were flagged by cumulative public TCR beta family frequency. HLA-C-restricted CMV clonotypes gave the most frequent clonotype in two of eight donors.

This clonotype was recorded at least ten times. Its antigen is currently unknown. The CDR3 extends over 9 amino acids. In germline, CDR1 is SGHDT, CDR2 YYEEEE. Trimming removed 9 bases at V and 5 bases at J, with 6 bases between. TCRdb processed the reads anew with MiXCR; each CDR3 protein has one entry. The profile shows approximately 240,000 distinct CDR3 sequences, around an eighth of them singletons. The TCR sequence derives from a human donor in good health (CMV status not recorded). Some clones in this sample may be carry-over from other donors' samples. Sequencing used PBMCs. V is TRBV5-6 and J is TRBJ2-7; D gene uncertain. CDR3 coding DNA: TGTGCCACCACACACGAGCAGTACTTC. It specifies CATTHEQYF.